One T cell receptor (beta chain) is described in this entry. The clone's antigen remains unknown. Base-call qualities are not available, and no considerably larger clone is one nucleotide away. The data derive from a study of response to subunit inactivated influenza vaccine (dated by TCRdb to between 2018 and 2020). For the study in its entirety: Deep quantitative T cell receptor repertoire profiling was used in the study to track responses to a trivalent subunit inactivated influenza vaccine.

CDR1 and CDR2 were assigned from the germline V gene as SGDLS and YYNGEE. Cut back by 3 bases and 8 bases, the V and J ends lie 10 bases apart. The CDR3 contains 12 residues, cysteine and phenylalanine counted. Just the 36-base CDR3 DNA is kept, in frame starting at base 1. Library construction relied on RT-PCR. Sequencing used an Illumina HiSeq 2500. TCRdb ran its own pipeline on the public reads, namely fastp trimming at Q25 and MiXCR clone calling, and kept in-frame beta chains. CDR3 protein duplicates are merged, each entry listing the most common genes and DNA. The sample table contains 560,000 or so distinct CDR3 sequences; only one count was recorded for approximately 7.6% of them. 10% to 15% of the sample is held by the ten biggest clonotypes. The study at large found these results: The authors suggested that each seasonal influenza vaccination may recruit only a limited number of new T cells.

Sequencing used PBMCs from blood, obtained around 25 months after vaccination. The receptor comes from a man between 50 and 69 years old who received an inactivated influenza vaccine. Donor details come from another sample of the same person, matched by shared clones. The chain is encoded by TRBV9 joined to TRBJ2-3; TRBD1 could be the D gene, as 6 bases match. The CDR3 amino acid sequence is: CASSETGATQYF. The DNA sequence follows: TGTGCCAGCAGCGAGACAGGTGCTACGCAGTATTTT.